A selection of T cell receptor beta chains follows, all from one sample in a study of neoadjuvant anti-PD-1 for oral cavity cancer. Sequencing used immunoSEQ multiplex PCR; TCRdb keeps in-frame clones, though not all of them. The sample lists 65,000 to 95,000 clones, approximately 80% occurring once. The sample here was PBMCs, taken before nivolumab (anti-PD-1) treatment. Receptor source: a person between 40 and 85 years old with oral cavity squamous cell carcinoma. The CDR3 runs from the conserved cysteine through the conserved F or W. A D gene is named only where the DNA matches it firmly. Not every row has a clone size; where given, it reads once, few, many or a size class.

V	D	J	size	CDR3	DNA
TRBV6-1	TRBD2	TRBJ2-7	-	CAGANGGSSRYEQYF	TGTGCCGGGGCGAACGGGGGGTCATCCCGCTACGAGCAGTACTTC
TRBV6-1	TRBD1	TRBJ1-1	-	CASSVTSRGGQQNTEAFF	TGTGCCAGCAGTGTAACCTCCCGGGGGGGACAGCAGAACACTGAAGCTTTCTTT
TRBV7-9	-	TRBJ2-7	once	CASSLERGPRVYEQYF	TGTGCCAGCAGCTTAGAGAGGGGACCCAGGGTCTACGAGCAGTACTTC
TRBV9	TRBD1	TRBJ1-2	-	CASSVSGQGNGYTF	TGTGCCAGCAGCGTCTCAGGACAGGGAAATGGCTACACCTTC
TRBV10-3	-	TRBJ2-7	-	CAISSSYEQYF	TGTGCCATCAGTAGCTCCTACGAGCAGTACTTC
TRBV7-9	-	TRBJ1-3	-	CASSYLLTGSRNTIYF	TGTGCCAGCAGCTATCTCCTCACCGGGTCAAGGAACACCATATATTTT
TRBV5-6	-	TRBJ1-1	medium-sized	CASSLSGGTEAFF	TGTGCCAGCAGCTTAAGCGGAGGCACTGAAGCTTTCTTT
TRBV10-3	TRBD1	TRBJ2-5	-	CAPGQGVKVEETQYF	TGTGCCCCGGGGCAGGGGGTCAAGGTTGAAGAGACCCAGTACTTC
TRBV30	TRBD1	TRBJ1-1	-	CAWIGQVNTEAFF	TGTGCCTGGATTGGACAGGTGAACACTGAAGCTTTCTTT
TRBV10-3	-	TRBJ2-5	-	CAISESSQGGETQYF	TGTGCCATCAGTGAAAGTTCACAGGGGGGGGAGACCCAGTACTTC
TRBV29-1	TRBD1	TRBJ2-1	-	CSVERQGTYNEQFF	TGCAGCGTTGAAAGACAGGGTACCTACAATGAGCAGTTCTTC
TRBV6-5	TRBD1	TRBJ1-5	-	CASSPDRGAGQPQHF	TGTGCCAGCAGCCCGGACAGGGGGGCTGGTCAGCCCCAGCATTTT
TRBV28	-	TRBJ2-5	-	CASRDTGAQYF	TGTGCCAGCAGGGACACGGGGGCTCAGTACTTC
TRBV30	-	TRBJ2-7	-	CAGTSGVYEQYF	TGTGCCGGGACAAGCGGAGTCTACGAGCAGTACTTC
TRBV6-5	TRBD2	TRBJ2-5	-	CASSRSGRDQETQYF	TGTGCCAGCAGCCGTAGCGGGAGGGACCAAGAGACCCAGTACTTC
TRBV6-1	-	TRBJ2-2	-	CASRWGATGELFF	TGTGCCAGCAGATGGGGTGCCACCGGGGAGCTGTTTTTT